This T cell receptor beta chain was observed in a study of radiotherapy plus CTLA-4 blockade in lung cancer. As for the study in general: Overall, approximately 18% of patients showed an objective response, while over 25% attained disease control.

Repertoires were generated with immunoSEQ multiplex PCR, while TCRdb's copy carries only in-frame clones and drops some. Among about 41,000 clones, approximately 76% were seen once, and the ten largest hold 8.3%. V shed 3 bases and J shed 3 bases, with 14 bases lying between them. The CDR3 loop spans 16 amino acids. The germline V gene has CDR1 LNHDA and CDR2 SQIVND (reference sequence). A remark on this clone: The antigen is not known.

Study results and limitations: Best predicting response, reportedly, were early blood T cell clone dynamics, with interferon-beta.

This material consisted of peripheral blood, taken from a patient treated with radiotherapy plus ipilimumab. The clonotype was recovered from a human donor with non-small cell lung cancer who had stable disease on radiotherapy plus ipilimumab. This chain joins TRBV19 and TRBJ1-4, with a weak D call TRBD1 (6 bases). The CDR3 is CASSIYRAGANEKLFF. The CDR3 bases are TGTGCCAGTAGTATTTACCGTGCAGGGGCTAATGAAAAACTGTTTTTT. Full variable domain (outside the CDR3, taken from reference TRBV19 and TRBJ1-4): DGGITQSPKYLFRKEGQNVTLSCEQNLNHDAMYWYRQDPGQGLRLIYYSQIVNDFQKGDIAEGYSVSREKKESFPLTVTSAQKNPTAFYLCASSIYRAGANEKLFFGSGTQLSVL.